One T cell receptor beta chain is described in this entry. Its antigen is currently unknown. Researchers ran the PCR with 60 Vbeta and 13 Jbeta primers. Libraries were prepared by immunoSEQ multiplex PCR; TCRdb keeps only in-frame clonotypes and omits some of them. The sample contains some 110,000 clones, 75% to 85% of which appear only once. This CDR3 spans 14 amino acids. Trimming pared 0 bases from V and 4 bases from J, leaving 10 bases between. Germline values: CDR1 SGDLS, CDR2 YYNGEE. These data originate in a study of cytomegalovirus exposure and HLA in healthy donors. Study at large: When 350 to 400 donors were genotyped, approximately 81% of them were found to fall in the Caucasian-associated ancestry cluster.

Study findings and constraints: DRB1 showed the most TCR associations and HLA-C the fewest in a later analysis, as rates varied by HLA locus. For cytomegalovirus status, the classifier reportedly gave diagnoses with high specificity and sensitivity. CMV serostatus stood as the only immune exposure information on hand.

The sample was PBMCs. The TCR originated in a man aged 35 to 55 in good health and CMV-seronegative. The genes are TRBV9 and TRBJ1-2; D might be TRBD1 (5 bases). DNA for the CDR3: TGTGCCAGCAGCGTAGAAGGGGAGGGCTATGGCTACACCTTC. Protein product: CASSVEGEGYGYTF.